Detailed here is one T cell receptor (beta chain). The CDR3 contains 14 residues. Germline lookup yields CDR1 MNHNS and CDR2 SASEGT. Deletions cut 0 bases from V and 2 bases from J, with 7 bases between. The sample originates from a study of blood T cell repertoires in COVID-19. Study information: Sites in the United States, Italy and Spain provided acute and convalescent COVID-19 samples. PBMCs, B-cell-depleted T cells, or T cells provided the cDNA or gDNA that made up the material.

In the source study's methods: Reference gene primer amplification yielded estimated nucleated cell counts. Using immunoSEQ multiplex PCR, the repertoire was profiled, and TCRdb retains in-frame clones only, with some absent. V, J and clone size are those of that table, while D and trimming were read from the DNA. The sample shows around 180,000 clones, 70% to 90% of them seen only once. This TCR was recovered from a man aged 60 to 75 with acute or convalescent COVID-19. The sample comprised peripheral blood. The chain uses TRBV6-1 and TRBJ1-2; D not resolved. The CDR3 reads CASSEASGNYGYTF. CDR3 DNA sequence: TGTGCCAGCAGTGAAGCGTCGGGGAACTATGGCTACACCTTC.